This TCR beta chain derives from a study of blood T cells in healthy people across ages. This CDR3 spans 18 amino acids. From germline, CDR1 is SQVTM and CDR2 ANQGSEA. PCR was performed a second time for roughly 7 to 12 cycles using a sample-barcoded 5' primer and a J-beta primer mix. TCRdb ran MiXCR on the 5' RACE reads and lists one entry per CDR3 protein. The table records about 1.1 million distinct CDR3 sequences, around two fifths of them present only once. Worth noting for this clonotype: One junction end disagrees with the germline gene, perhaps due to a read error.

The sequencing sample was made of blood. The rearrangement joins TRBV29-1 to TRBJ1-3; perhaps TRBD1 as D (6 bases). The sequence was obtained from a man aged 18 to 29 in good health. CDR3 sequence: CSIEDRGQGLLAGNTIYF. CDR3 coding DNA: TGCAGCATTGAAGATCGGGGGCAGGGGCTGTTGGCTGGAAACACCATATATTTT.